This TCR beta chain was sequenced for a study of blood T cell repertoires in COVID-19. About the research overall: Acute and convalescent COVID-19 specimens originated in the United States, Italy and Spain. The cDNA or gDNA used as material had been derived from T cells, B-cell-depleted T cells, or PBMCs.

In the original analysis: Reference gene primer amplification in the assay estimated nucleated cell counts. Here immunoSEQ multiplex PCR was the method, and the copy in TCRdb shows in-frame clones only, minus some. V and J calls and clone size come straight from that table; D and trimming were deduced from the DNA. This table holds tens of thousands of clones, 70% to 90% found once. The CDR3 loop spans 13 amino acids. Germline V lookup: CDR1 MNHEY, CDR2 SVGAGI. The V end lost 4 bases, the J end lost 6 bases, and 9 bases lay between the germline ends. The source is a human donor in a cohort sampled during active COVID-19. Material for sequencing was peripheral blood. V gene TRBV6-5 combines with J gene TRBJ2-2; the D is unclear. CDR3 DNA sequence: TGTGCCAGCAGTTCCCCAGAGGCCGGGGAGCTGTTTTTT. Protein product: CASSSPEAGELFF.